The source of this TCR beta chain is a study of response to subunit inactivated influenza vaccine. TCRdb fed the RT-PCR reads into MiXCR, producing one record per CDR3 protein. The profile shows some 570,000 distinct CDR3 sequences, around 11% of them singletons. The CDR3 is 15 residues long. Per the germline V gene, CDR1 is LGHDT and CDR2 is YNNKEL (reference sequence). Trimming shortened V by 2 bases and J by 7 bases, and 12 bases separated the two germline ends. In its sample, this clonotype was seen a few times. The same specimen was also included in a second study, on T cells expressing NK-cell markers. From that paper: UMIs were included in TCR beta cDNA generated by 5'RACE template switching. Sorted CD3+CD56+NKG2C+, CD3+CD56+NKG2C- and CD3+CD56-NKG2C+ T cells provided the TCR beta repertoires. Seven sequenced donors out of eight were HCMV-seropositive, one seronegative. The contribution of dominant NKG2C+ clonotypes to CD8+ T cells in five to seven donors was roughly 1.0-7.5%. In a few donors, dominant clonotypes made up about 25-65% of CD3+CD56-NKG2C+ cells.

This receptor was taken from a middle-aged man who received an inactivated influenza vaccine. This chain uses TRBV3-1 with TRBJ1-6; D remains unclear. The source was PBMCs from blood, collected on the day of vaccination. The CDR3 is CASSQMTWGNSPLHF. The CDR3 nucleotides are TGTGCCAGCAGCCAAATGACTTGGGGAAATTCACCCCTCCACTTT.